This entry lists 20 T cell receptor beta chains sequenced from one sample in a study of cytomegalovirus exposure and HLA in healthy donors. Researchers ran the PCR with 60 Vbeta and 13 Jbeta primers. Here immunoSEQ multiplex PCR was the method, and the copy in TCRdb shows in-frame clones only, minus some. The sample lists around 200,000 clones, approximately 86% seen once, with less than 0.35% in the top ten. The sample taken for sequencing was PBMCs. These receptors originate from a woman aged 25-40 years in good health and CMV-seronegative.

This chain uses TRBV18 with TRBJ2-1; TRBD2 matches 13 bases. The CDR3 extends over 16 amino acids. The germline V gene encodes CDR1 KGHSH and CDR2 LQKENI. With 6 bases clipped from V and 8 bases from J, the junction kept 10 bases outside the gene matches. The CDR3 DNA sequence: TGTGCCAGCTCTGCTGCGACTAGCGGGGGGTTGGATGAGCAGTTCTTC. Translating gives CASSAATSGGLDEQFF.

This sequence joins TRBV2 and TRBJ1-1; 8 bases are a match to TRBD1. Per germline, CDR1 SNHLY and CDR2 FYNNEI. This CDR3 comprises 15 residues. J gave up 3 bases and V 5 bases, and 8 bases lay outside the gene matches. CDR3 in DNA: TGTGCCAGCAGTACTTCCGACAGGGGCTACACTGAAGCTTTCTTT. Its translation is CASSTSDRGYTEAFF.

V and J are TRBV5-1 and TRBJ2-1, with D possibly matching TRBD1 (7 bases). The CDR3 is made up of 15 amino acids. The germline gives CDR1 SGHRS, CDR2 YFSETQ. The ends were cut back, 4 bases at V and 6 bases at J, with 17 bases in the middle. CDR3 sequence (DNA): TGCGCCAGCAGCCCCAGACAGGGAGCGGGCAATGAGCAGTTCTTC. Amino acids: CASSPRQGAGNEQFF.

The chain recombines TRBV14 with TRBJ2-7; a weak D match, TRBD1 (6 bases). From germline, CDR1 is SGHDN and CDR2 FVKESK. CDR3 size: 15 residues. V lost 2 bases, J lost 2 bases, and 13 bases lay in between. The CDR3 loop reads CASSQNDRPPYEQYF. CDR3 coding DNA: TGTGCCAGCAGCCAAAATGACAGGCCCCCCTACGAGCAGTACTTC.

The chain recombines TRBV5-5 with TRBJ2-3; TRBD1 aligns across 7 bases. CDR1 is SGHKS and CDR2 is YYEKEE in the germline V gene (reference sequence). The junction had 4 bases not matched to a gene; V was cut back by 2 bases and J by 4 bases. The CDR3 is 14 amino acids. DNA for the CDR3: TGTGCCAGCAGCTTTCTAGGGGGCGCAGATACGCAGTATTTT. Translated, it gives CASSFLGGADTQYF.

V and J are TRBV19 and TRBJ2-1, with TRBD2 identical over 8 bases. CDR1 LNHDA and CDR2 SQIVND come from the germline V gene (reference sequence). V was clipped by 5 bases and J by 2 bases; unmatched bases: 5. CDR3 length: 15 amino acids. The CDR3 nucleotides read TGTGCCAGTAGTCCCGGGACTAGAACCTACAATGAGCAGTTCTTC. Protein sequence: CASSPGTRTYNEQFF.

The chain couples TRBV1 to TRBJ2-3; the table gives TRBD2 as D, unverified against the DNA. TRBV1 is designated a pseudogene. CDR3 length equals 18 residues. The CDR3 DNA follows: TGCACCAGCAGCCCCTCCAACGGCGCGGGAGAACTGACAGATACGCAGTATTTT. It codes for CTSSPSNGAGELTDTQYF.

This clone was seen only once. The chain recombines TRBV27 with TRBJ1-1; D perhaps matches TRBD1 (6 bases). Trimming pared 5 bases from V and 0 bases from J, leaving 10 bases between. The germline V gene encodes CDR1 MNHEY and CDR2 SMNVEV (reference sequence). The CDR3 runs 14 residues. This CDR3 reads CASSPGGLNTEAFF. The CDR3 coding sequence is TGTGCCAGCAGTCCGGGGGGGCTGAACACTGAAGCTTTCTTT.

This rearrangement joins TRBV27 to TRBJ2-7; D not certain. The V end lost 4 bases, the J end lost 3 bases, and 4 bases lay between the germline ends. The germline CDR1 and CDR2 sequences are MNHEY and SMNVEV (reference sequence). The CDR3 has 11 amino acids. The chain's CDR3 is CASSSLYEQYF. Written as DNA, the CDR3 is TGTGCCAGCAGTTCCCTCTACGAGCAGTACTTC.

V usage is TRBV29-1 and J usage is TRBJ1-1; no clear D. The germline V gene has CDR1 SQVTM and CDR2 ANQGSEA. V was shortened by 4 bases and J by 5 bases, with 14 bases between the two germline ends. The CDR3 has 13 amino acids. CDR3 DNA: TGCAGCGTTGTAACACGAGAGAGGACTGAAGCTTTCTTT. Translated: CSVVTRERTEAFF.

The chain combines TRBV4-2 with TRBJ2-2, with 11 positions matching TRBD2. The CDR3 length is 20 residues. With 0 bases clipped from V and 0 bases from J, the junction kept 9 bases outside the gene matches. The germline V gene has CDR1 LGHNA and CDR2 YNFKEQ. The CDR3 spells CASSQDKRGLADPNTGELFF. The CDR3 coding sequence is TGTGCCAGCAGCCAAGATAAGAGGGGACTAGCGGACCCGAACACCGGGGAGCTGTTTTTT.

The CDR3 is CASRGTGIGEQYF. The CDR3 nucleotides read TGTGCCAGCAGAGGAACAGGGATTGGGGAGCAGTACTTC. The gene calls are TRBV6-1 and TRBJ2-7, with D perhaps TRBD1 (6 bases). Germline V gene lookup returns CDR1 MNHNS and CDR2 SASEGT. The ends were cut back, 6 bases at V and 7 bases at J, with 16 bases in the middle. The CDR3 length is 13 residues.

V usage is TRBV6-6 and J usage is TRBJ1-3, with D possibly TRBD1 on 6 matching bases. Germline V CDR1 and CDR2: MNHNY, SVGAGI (reference sequence). The CDR3 consists of 13 residues. Trimming cost V 11 bases and J 1 base, with 12 bases left between them. The CDR3 sequence is CAGGGASGNTIYF. In DNA form, the CDR3 reads TGTGCCGGCGGGGGGGCATCTGGAAACACCATATATTTT.

V gene TRBV4-1 combines with J gene TRBJ1-3; 9 bases fit TRBD1. The V and J ends lost 2 bases and 4 bases, in that order; junction bases with no gene match: 15. The CDR3 is made up of 19 amino acids. Germline assignment: CDR1 MGHRA and CDR2 YSYEKL. The CDR3 nucleotides read TGCGCCAGCAGCCAACCATTTGGCCGAGGACAGGGGAGAGGAAACACCATATATTTT. As protein: CASSQPFGRGQGRGNTIYF.

This rearrangement joins TRBV9 to TRBJ2-7; no reliable D call. V was cut by 0 bases and J by 4 bases, with 11 bases left in between. The length of the CDR3 is 14 residues. Germline loops: CDR1 SGDLS, CDR2 YYNGEE. Here the CDR3 reads CASSVGWASYEQYF. The CDR3 DNA reads TGTGCCAGCAGCGTAGGGTGGGCGTCATACGAGCAGTACTTC. Filled out from reference TRBV9 and TRBJ2-7, the complete variable domain reads DSGVTQTPKHLITATGQRVTLRCSPRSGDLSVYWYQQSLDQGLQFLIQYYNGEERAKGNILERFSAQQFPDLHSELNLSSLELGDSALYFCASSVGWASYEQYFGPGTRLTVT.

The gene calls are TRBV7-9 and TRBJ2-7; D remains unclear. Germline CDR1 is SEHNR and CDR2 is FQNEAQ (reference sequence). V gave up 4 bases and J gave up 4 bases, with 8 bases separating them. The CDR3 totals 12 residues. The chain's CDR3 is CASSSTNYEQYF. Here the CDR3 DNA reads TGTGCCAGCAGCTCGACAAATTACGAGCAGTACTTC.

The chain links TRBV29-1 to TRBJ2-3, with TRBD1 matching over 7 bases. J gave up 1 base and V 2 bases, and 3 bases lay outside the gene matches. Germline CDR1 SQVTM, CDR2 ANQGSEA. There are 14 residues in the CDR3. For the CDR3, the DNA is TGCAGCGTTGAACCGACAGGGCGCACAGATACGCAGTATTTT. Translating it yields CSVEPTGRTDTQYF.

This clone was recorded only once. J is TRBJ1-2 and V is TRBV7-8; D perhaps matches TRBD1 (6 bases). CDR3 length: 16 residues. Trimming took 1 base from V and 0 from J, leaving 12 bases between them. Germline V gives CDR1 SGHVS, CDR2 FQNEAQ. The CDR3 region is CASSLGAGGTNYGYTF. As DNA, the CDR3 is TGTGCCAGCAGCTTAGGGGCGGGGGGCACTAACTATGGCTACACCTTC.

V gene TRBV19 combines with J gene TRBJ1-1; D not certain. There are 15 residues in the CDR3. Germline values: CDR1 LNHDA, CDR2 SQIVND (reference sequence). The germline V and J ends were trimmed by 7 bases and 0 bases, with 15 bases remaining between them. CDR3 region: CASKPAGGMNTEAFF. The DNA of the CDR3 is TGTGCCAGTAAGCCAGCAGGAGGTATGAACACTGAAGCTTTCTTT.

The V gene is TRBV9, the J gene TRBJ2-5; D gene unclear. V dropped 0 bases and J dropped 4 bases, with 13 bases sitting between them. The CDR3 totals 15 residues. Per germline, CDR1 SGDLS and CDR2 YYNGEE. CDR3 sequence (DNA): TGTGCCAGCAGCGTAGAACCCTTTCGCGGAGAGACCCAGTACTTC. Its protein is CASSVEPFRGETQYF.